The rows below give T cell receptor beta chains drawn from one sample of a study of regulatory T cells in long-lasting Graves disease. TCRdb called the multiplex PCR reads again in MiXCR, with one record for every CDR3 protein. The table has around 470,000 distinct CDR3 sequences, around 13% seen once. These data also formed part of another study, on T cells in Graves' hyperthyroidism and ophthalmopathy.

The source was peripheral blood mononuclear cells (PBMCs), collected at new diagnosis, from a patient treated with antithyroid drugs. The receptors were gathered from a woman in her fifties or sixties with Graves disease. Both conserved end residues are part of each CDR3. Fields, in order: D gene, V gene, clone size, J gene, CDR3 protein, CDR3 DNA. D genes are given only for firm matches. The listing skips clone size in some rows; elsewhere it reads once, few, many or a size class.

>.|TRBV2|many|TRBJ1-1
CASSGDFEGNTEAFF
TGTGCCAGCAGCGGGGACTTCGAGGGGAACACTGAAGCTTTCTTT
>TRBD1|TRBV9|.|TRBJ2-1
CASSATGQGYNEQFF
TGTGCCAGCAGCGCCACAGGACAGGGATACAATGAGCAGTTCTTC
>TRBD1|TRBV19|.|TRBJ2-1
CASSRDRAFNEQFF
TGTGCCAGTAGTCGGGACAGGGCCTTCAATGAGCAGTTCTTC
>.|TRBV28|many|TRBJ1-4
CASSSSGGRDEKLFF
TGTGCCAGCAGTTCGAGCGGCGGCCGGGATGAAAAACTGTTTTTT
>.|TRBV7-2|many|TRBJ2-3
CASSSRGRNTDTQYF
TGTGCCAGCAGCTCCCGAGGTAGAAACACAGATACGCAGTATTTT
>.|TRBV12-3/TRBV12-4|.|TRBJ2-1
CASSLVEGLYNEQFF
TGTGCCAGCAGTTTAGTGGAGGGCCTCTACAATGAGCAGTTCTTC
>TRBD2|TRBV5-8|.|TRBJ2-3
CASRPAGAGGHDTQYF
TGTGCCAGCAGACCAGCGGGAGCGGGAGGACATGATACGCAGTATTTT
>TRBD1|TRBV20-1|many|TRBJ2-2
CSARDRANTGELFF
TGCAGTGCTCGAGACAGGGCGAACACCGGGGAGCTGTTTTTT
>.|TRBV18|few|TRBJ2-3
CASSPNRGRGTDTQYF
TGTGCCAGCTCACCAAACCGGGGGAGAGGCACAGATACGCAGTATTTT
>.|TRBV5-5|.|TRBJ2-2
CASSSTSGELFF
TGTGCCAGCAGCTCGACTAGCGGGGAGCTGTTTTTT
>TRBD2|TRBV9|few|TRBJ2-3
CTSSSSGLTDTQYF
TGTACCAGCAGCTCTAGCGGCCTCACAGATACGCAGTATTTT
>TRBD2|TRBV10-2|.|TRBJ2-1
CASSEFSGRSRNEQFF
TGCGCCAGCAGTGAGTTTAGCGGGAGGAGCCGAAATGAGCAGTTCTTC
>.|TRBV19|.|TRBJ2-7
CASSRRGQANYEQYF
TGTGCCAGTAGCCGGAGGGGGCAGGCGAACTACGAGCAGTACTTC
>.|TRBV5-1|many|TRBJ1-5
CASSLGSPGQPQHF
TGCGCCAGCAGCTTGGGGTCCCCGGGCCAGCCCCAGCATTTT
>.|TRBV12-3/TRBV12-4|many|TRBJ2-5
CASSLVLGETQYF
TGTGCCAGCAGCTTGGTCCTAGGGGAGACCCAGTACTTC
>.|TRBV19|few|TRBJ1-3
CASSNLLGEAGNTIYF
TGTGCCAGTAGTAACCTCCTGGGGGAGGCTGGAAACACCATATATTTT
>.|TRBV9|.|TRBJ2-7
CAGSRASAYEQYF
TGTGCCGGCAGCAGGGCCTCGGCCTACGAGCAGTACTTC
>TRBD2|TRBV9|many|TRBJ2-1
CASRPGTSGNEQFF
TGTGCCAGCAGACCCGGGACTAGCGGGAATGAGCAGTTCTTC
>.|TRBV4-1|many|TRBJ2-5
CASSRLGSGVQETQYF
TGCGCCAGCAGCCGTCTAGGGAGCGGAGTCCAAGAGACCCAGTACTTC
>TRBD1|TRBV7-9|many|TRBJ1-5
CASSPQGDQPQHF
TGTGCCAGCAGCCCACAGGGGGATCAGCCCCAGCATTTT
>TRBD2|TRBV28|many|TRBJ2-5
CASSLYREGRGTQYF
TGTGCCAGCAGTTTATACCGGGAGGGCCGTGGGACCCAGTACTTC
>.|TRBV7-9|.|TRBJ1-5
CARSLSSSNQPQHF
TGTGCCCGCAGCTTATCAAGTAGCAATCAGCCCCAGCATTTT
>TRBD2|TRBV11-2|many|TRBJ2-7
CASSLASGRAGREQYF
TGTGCCAGCAGCTTAGCTAGCGGGAGGGCCGGCCGCGAGCAGTACTTC
>TRBD2|TRBV10-2|.|TRBJ2-1
CASSVASGSGNEQFF
TGCGCCAGCAGTGTGGCTAGCGGGAGTGGTAATGAGCAGTTCTTC
>.|TRBV2|many|TRBJ1-1
CASIVSLMNTEAFF
TGTGCCAGCATCGTCAGCCTGATGAACACTGAAGCTTTCTTT
>TRBD2|TRBV27|many|TRBJ2-3
CASSTRGLAGGDTQYF
TGTGCCAGCAGTACGCGGGGACTAGCGGGAGGGGATACGCAGTATTTT